The entry that follows covers one T cell receptor (beta chain) sequence. Its antigen is not yet known. The input lacks base qualities; no much larger clone sits a single base away. Including cysteine and phenylalanine, the CDR3 has 15 amino acids. The entry retains the CDR3 DNA only, 45 bases that are in frame from base 1. CDR1 and CDR2 are drawn from the germline V gene: SGDLS, YYNGEE. The junction carries 19 bases between V and J, which are trimmed by 4 bases and 5 bases respectively. This sample was taken from a study of radiotherapy plus CTLA-4 blockade in lung cancer (dated by TCRdb to the late 2010s). With respect to the entire study: Objective responses were observed in 15% to 20% of enrolled patients, and disease control was achieved in roughly 29%.

Focal radiation therapy combined with CTLA-4 blockade (ipilimumab) was tested in patients with chemo-refractory metastatic non-small-cell lung cancer. Library construction relied on the immunoSEQ multiplex PCR assay. TCRdb holds this immuneACCESS table with in-frame rearrangements only. Some clones are missing; in checked studies, unresolved V genes explain under half, and the rest has no known cause. The sample data list roughly 98,000 clones, and about four fifths of these were observed just once. In total, the top ten clones hold 13% to 15% of the sample. Overall results and qualifications from the work: After treatment with radiotherapy and ipilimumab, TCR clones that originated in tumors expanded in peripheral blood. The strongest predictors of response were reported to be early dynamic shifts in blood T cell clones along with a rise in serum interferon-beta following radiation.

This chain joins TRBV9 to TRBJ2-7; a tentative D call is TRBD2 (6 bases match). The receptor's source is a human donor with non-small cell lung cancer that progressed on radiotherapy plus ipilimumab. Sequenced here: peripheral blood, sampled from a patient treated with radiotherapy plus ipilimumab. The nucleotide sequence is given as TGTGCCAGCAGCCTCGGGGCTAGCGAGTTCAACGAGCAGTACTTC. Its coded protein is CASSLGASEFNEQYF.